This is a list of T cell receptor beta chains from one sample in a study of identifying expanded T cells in peripheral blood. TCRdb's table, derived via immunoSEQ multiplex PCR, lists solely in-frame clones and lacks some. Of approximately 63,000 clones listed, 87% are singletons. Specimen: blood. Receptor source: a person aged 18 to 75 in good health. Both conserved end residues are part of each CDR3. The D gene is left open where the match is weak. Clone size is shown for a subset of rows, as once, few, many or a class of expanded clone.

d_gene: TRBD1; abundance: .; j_gene: TRBJ2-5; v_gene: TRBV5-1; len: 15; CDR3nt: TGCGCCAGCACCTACAGGGGCCCTAGGGTGGGGACCCAGTACTTC; CDR3aa: CASTYRGPRVGTQYF
d_gene: TRBD1; abundance: .; j_gene: TRBJ1-1; v_gene: TRBV4-1; len: 14; CDR3nt: TGCGCCAGCAGACCAGACAGGGTAGACACTGAAGCTTTCTTT; CDR3aa: CASRPDRVDTEAFF
d_gene: .; abundance: .; j_gene: TRBJ2-2; v_gene: TRBV9; len: 17; CDR3nt: TGTGCCAGCAGCGACCGGACACATGACCCGAACACCGGGGAGCTGTTTTTT; CDR3aa: CASSDRTHDPNTGELFF
d_gene: .; abundance: few; j_gene: TRBJ1-1; v_gene: TRBV6-1; len: 13; CDR3nt: TGTGCCAGCAGCCCGACGGAAAACACTGAAGCTTTCTTT; CDR3aa: CASSPTENTEAFF
d_gene: .; abundance: .; j_gene: TRBJ2-7; v_gene: TRBV4-1; len: 13; CDR3nt: TGCGCCAGCAGCCTCCAGGTTACCTACGAGCAGTACTTC; CDR3aa: CASSLQVTYEQYF
d_gene: .; abundance: .; j_gene: TRBJ2-3; v_gene: TRBV2; len: 15; CDR3nt: TGTGCCAGCAGTGAAGGATCTGCTAGCACAGATACGCAGTATTTT; CDR3aa: CASSEGSASTDTQYF
d_gene: .; abundance: few; j_gene: TRBJ1-2; v_gene: TRBV21-1; len: 15; CDR3nt: TGTGCCAGCGCCCCCCTAGGGCGGCAGTACTATGGCTACACCTTC; CDR3aa: CASAPLGRQYYGYTF
d_gene: .; abundance: few; j_gene: TRBJ2-3; v_gene: TRBV5-6; len: 13; CDR3nt: TGTGCCAGCAGCTTGCCTAACGGAGATACGCAGTATTTT; CDR3aa: CASSLPNGDTQYF
d_gene: TRBD1; abundance: .; j_gene: TRBJ2-7; v_gene: TRBV4-2; len: 16; CDR3nt: TGTGCCAGCAGCCTACAGCCGGGACAGGGGGCCTACGAGCAGTACTTC; CDR3aa: CASSLQPGQGAYEQYF
d_gene: .; abundance: few; j_gene: TRBJ2-1; v_gene: TRBV4-3; len: 13; CDR3nt: TGCGCCAGCAGCCAGGCCAGAATGGGTGAGCAGTTCTTC; CDR3aa: CASSQARMGEQFF
d_gene: .; abundance: .; j_gene: TRBJ2-5; v_gene: TRBV6-1; len: 16; CDR3nt: TGTGCCAGCAGTGAAGTAATGGGCCAGTACCAAGAGACCCAGTACTTC; CDR3aa: CASSEVMGQYQETQYF
d_gene: .; abundance: .; j_gene: TRBJ1-3; v_gene: TRBV5-1; len: 15; CDR3nt: TGCGCCAGCAGATCTACAGGGTCTACTGGAAACACCATATATTTT; CDR3aa: CASRSTGSTGNTIYF
d_gene: TRBD1; abundance: .; j_gene: TRBJ1-2; v_gene: TRBV6-5; len: 13; CDR3nt: TGTGCCAGCAGTCGACAGGGGGCTGATGGCTACACCTTC; CDR3aa: CASSRQGADGYTF
d_gene: TRBD1; abundance: .; j_gene: TRBJ2-1; v_gene: TRBV7-9; len: 17; CDR3nt: TGTGCCAGCAGCTTACCTGTGGGCAGGGGGACCTACAATGAGCAGTTCTTC; CDR3aa: CASSLPVGRGTYNEQFF
d_gene: TRBD2; abundance: .; j_gene: TRBJ2-7; v_gene: TRBV4-3; len: 14; CDR3nt: TGCGCCAGCAGCCAGACTAGCGGAACCTACGAGCAGTACTTC; CDR3aa: CASSQTSGTYEQYF
d_gene: .; abundance: once; j_gene: TRBJ2-2; v_gene: TRBV6-4; len: 13; CDR3nt: TGTGCCAGCAGTCTCAGGGACACCGGGGAGCTGTTTTTT; CDR3aa: CASSLRDTGELFF
d_gene: TRBD1; abundance: .; j_gene: TRBJ2-7; v_gene: TRBV11-2; len: 12; CDR3nt: TGTGCCAGCAGCTCGACAGGGGGAGAGCAGTACTTC; CDR3aa: CASSSTGGEQYF
d_gene: .; abundance: .; j_gene: TRBJ2-7; v_gene: TRBV27; len: 11; CDR3nt: TGTGCCAGCAGTGGAATGTATGAGCAGTACTTC; CDR3aa: CASSGMYEQYF
d_gene: TRBD2; abundance: .; j_gene: TRBJ2-3; v_gene: TRBV7-9; len: 16; CDR3nt: TGTGCCAGCAGCTCCCTCGGGACTAGCCACACAGATACGCAGTATTTT; CDR3aa: CASSSLGTSHTDTQYF
d_gene: .; abundance: .; j_gene: TRBJ2-1; v_gene: TRBV2; len: 13; CDR3nt: TGTGCCAGCCCCGAAGATCAATACAATGAGCAGTTCTTC; CDR3aa: CASPEDQYNEQFF
d_gene: TRBD1; abundance: .; j_gene: TRBJ2-1; v_gene: TRBV5-8; len: 16; CDR3nt: TGTGCCAGCAGCTTGGACCGAGGACAGGTATACAATGAGCAGTTCTTC; CDR3aa: CASSLDRGQVYNEQFF
d_gene: .; abundance: once; j_gene: TRBJ2-3; v_gene: TRBV7-2; len: 17; CDR3nt: TGTGCCAGCAGCTTAGTCGGGCGGGGCTCTAGCACAGATACGCAGTATTTT; CDR3aa: CASSLVGRGSSTDTQYF
d_gene: .; abundance: .; j_gene: TRBJ2-7; v_gene: TRBV19; len: 13; CDR3nt: TGTGCCAGTAGTCGTCACAGGGGGGGCGAGCAGTACTTC; CDR3aa: CASSRHRGGEQYF
d_gene: .; abundance: .; j_gene: TRBJ2-3; v_gene: TRBV7-2; len: 17; CDR3nt: TGTGCCAGCAGCTTGGGGGTACAGGGTTCCGGCACAGATACGCAGTATTTT; CDR3aa: CASSLGVQGSGTDTQYF
d_gene: .; abundance: .; j_gene: TRBJ1-5; v_gene: TRBV28; len: 13; CDR3nt: TGTGCAAGCCAAAGGGGAGGCAATCAGCCCCAGCATTTT; CDR3aa: CASQRGGNQPQHF
d_gene: .; abundance: .; j_gene: TRBJ1-5; v_gene: TRBV6-6; len: 13; CDR3nt: TGTGCCAGCAGTTACTCGTGGAATCAGCCCCAGCATTTT; CDR3aa: CASSYSWNQPQHF
d_gene: TRBD1; abundance: .; j_gene: TRBJ2-2; v_gene: TRBV19; len: 15; CDR3nt: TGTGCCAGTAGTAACGAGGACAGGGCGACCGGGGAGCTGTTTTTT; CDR3aa: CASSNEDRATGELFF
d_gene: .; abundance: .; j_gene: TRBJ2-1; v_gene: TRBV9; len: 12; CDR3nt: TGTGCCAGCAGCCCCTGGGGCAATGAGCAGTTCTTC; CDR3aa: CASSPWGNEQFF
d_gene: .; abundance: .; j_gene: TRBJ1-1; v_gene: TRBV21-1; len: 16; CDR3nt: TGTGCCAGCAGCAAAGCTCGTCGTCGGGGGCTCGCTGAAGCTTTCTTT; CDR3aa: CASSKARRRGLAEAFF
d_gene: TRBD1; abundance: .; j_gene: TRBJ1-2; v_gene: TRBV29-1; len: 14; CDR3nt: TGCAGCGTTGAGGACAGGCTTGATAACTATGGCTACACCTTC; CDR3aa: CSVEDRLDNYGYTF
d_gene: .; abundance: .; j_gene: TRBJ1-2; v_gene: TRBV28; len: 15; CDR3nt: TGTGCCAGCAGTTCAGCAAGGGCCACTAACTATGGCTACACCTTC; CDR3aa: CASSSARATNYGYTF
d_gene: .; abundance: few; j_gene: TRBJ2-6; v_gene: TRBV6-4; len: 16; CDR3nt: TGTGCCAGCAGTGAATCAGGAAGCTCTGGGGCCAACGTCCTGACTTTC; CDR3aa: CASSESGSSGANVLTF
d_gene: TRBD2; abundance: .; j_gene: TRBJ2-5; v_gene: TRBV5-1; len: 14; CDR3nt: TGCGCCAGCAGCCTTCGGACTAGCAGAGAGACCCAGTACTTC; CDR3aa: CASSLRTSRETQYF
d_gene: .; abundance: .; j_gene: TRBJ2-3; v_gene: TRBV9; len: 13; CDR3nt: TGTGCCAGCAGCGTAGTCCCCACAGATACGCAGTATTTT; CDR3aa: CASSVVPTDTQYF
d_gene: .; abundance: few; j_gene: TRBJ1-4; v_gene: TRBV19; len: 14; CDR3nt: TGTGCCAGTAGGACGGGGGCCGGGCGTGAAAAACTGTTTTTT; CDR3aa: CASRTGAGREKLFF
d_gene: .; abundance: .; j_gene: TRBJ2-2; v_gene: TRBV10-1; len: 14; CDR3nt: TGCGCCAGCAGTGGCCAGGGCCCCGCCGGGGAGCTGTTTTTT; CDR3aa: CASSGQGPAGELFF
d_gene: .; abundance: .; j_gene: TRBJ1-5; v_gene: TRBV6-5; len: 13; CDR3nt: TGTGCCACCCAGCGGTCGGGGGATCAGCCCCAGCATTTT; CDR3aa: CATQRSGDQPQHF
d_gene: .; abundance: .; j_gene: TRBJ1-5; v_gene: TRBV6-5; len: 14; CDR3nt: TGTGCCAGCAGGGGGGCCATTAGCAATCAGCCCCAGCATTTT; CDR3aa: CASRGAISNQPQHF
d_gene: .; abundance: many; j_gene: TRBJ2-1; v_gene: TRBV6-4; len: 15; CDR3nt: TGTGCCAGCAGTGACTCCTCGGGCTCCTACAATGAGCAGTTCTTC; CDR3aa: CASSDSSGSYNEQFF
d_gene: .; abundance: .; j_gene: TRBJ2-2; v_gene: TRBV7-9; len: 14; CDR3nt: TGTGCCAGCAGTCACAGACAGCCCACCGGGGAGCTGTTTTTT; CDR3aa: CASSHRQPTGELFF
d_gene: .; abundance: .; j_gene: TRBJ2-7; v_gene: TRBV29-1; len: 14; CDR3nt: TGCAGCGTTTCCGGGACTCGGAGCTCCTACGAGCAGTACTTC; CDR3aa: CSVSGTRSSYEQYF
d_gene: TRBD2; abundance: once; j_gene: TRBJ2-2; v_gene: TRBV6-1; len: 16; CDR3nt: TGTGCCAGCAGTGGATTAGCGGGGGGGAACACCGGGGAGCTGTTTTTT; CDR3aa: CASSGLAGGNTGELFF
d_gene: TRBD1; abundance: .; j_gene: TRBJ1-5; v_gene: TRBV7-8; len: 16; CDR3nt: TGTGCCAGCAGCTTACGGCGAGGGGGCGACAATCAGCCCCAGCATTTT; CDR3aa: CASSLRRGGDNQPQHF
d_gene: .; abundance: .; j_gene: TRBJ1-3; v_gene: TRBV6-5; len: 14; CDR3nt: TGTGCCAGCAGTTACTCGTTGGGTGGAAACACCATATATTTT; CDR3aa: CASSYSLGGNTIYF
d_gene: .; abundance: .; j_gene: TRBJ2-6; v_gene: TRBV28; len: 15; CDR3nt: TGTGCCAGCAGTATCGTTACTTCTGGGGCCAACGTCCTGACTTTC; CDR3aa: CASSIVTSGANVLTF
d_gene: .; abundance: .; j_gene: TRBJ1-1; v_gene: TRBV5-4; len: 16; CDR3nt: TGTGCCAGCAGCGGGGGGTTGACAGGCCAGGGAGCTGAAGCTTTCTTT; CDR3aa: CASSGGLTGQGAEAFF
d_gene: .; abundance: .; j_gene: TRBJ2-3; v_gene: TRBV19; len: 15; CDR3nt: TGTGCCAGTAGTAACCCGGAGGGGGGAACAGATACGCAGTATTTT; CDR3aa: CASSNPEGGTDTQYF
d_gene: .; abundance: once; j_gene: TRBJ2-2; v_gene: TRBV7-3; len: 15; CDR3nt: TGTGCCAGCAGCCCCGAGCGGGCCAACACCGGGGAGCTGTTTTTT; CDR3aa: CASSPERANTGELFF
d_gene: .; abundance: once; j_gene: TRBJ2-7; v_gene: TRBV19; len: 15; CDR3nt: TGTGCCAGTAGTATATCACCGGGAGTGGGGTACGAGCAGTACTTC; CDR3aa: CASSISPGVGYEQYF
d_gene: TRBD2; abundance: .; j_gene: TRBJ2-3; v_gene: TRBV6-4; len: 16; CDR3nt: TGTGCCAGCAGTGAATCGGGCGGGGGGGCCGCAGATACGCAGTATTTT; CDR3aa: CASSESGGGAADTQYF
d_gene: TRBD1; abundance: few; j_gene: TRBJ1-5; v_gene: TRBV28; len: 14; CDR3nt: TGTGCCAGCAGTAGACAGGGGCGCAATCAGCCCCAGCATTTT; CDR3aa: CASSRQGRNQPQHF
d_gene: .; abundance: .; j_gene: TRBJ1-1; v_gene: TRBV19; len: 16; CDR3nt: TGTGCCAGTAGTTCGTCTTCGTCCCCCAAGAACACTGAAGCTTTCTTT; CDR3aa: CASSSSSSPKNTEAFF